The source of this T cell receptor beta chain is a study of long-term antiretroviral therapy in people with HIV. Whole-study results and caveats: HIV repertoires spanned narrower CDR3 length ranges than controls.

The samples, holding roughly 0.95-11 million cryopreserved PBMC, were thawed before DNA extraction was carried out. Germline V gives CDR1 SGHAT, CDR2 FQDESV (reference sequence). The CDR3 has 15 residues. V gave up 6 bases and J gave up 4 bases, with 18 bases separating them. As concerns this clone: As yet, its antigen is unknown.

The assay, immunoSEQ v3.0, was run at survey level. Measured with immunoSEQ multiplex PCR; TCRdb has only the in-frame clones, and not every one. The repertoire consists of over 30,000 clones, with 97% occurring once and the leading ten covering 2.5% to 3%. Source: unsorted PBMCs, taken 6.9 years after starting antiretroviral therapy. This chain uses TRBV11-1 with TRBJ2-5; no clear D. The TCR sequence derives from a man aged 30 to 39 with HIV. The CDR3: CASSPLNGLGETQYF. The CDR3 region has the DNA TGTGCCAGCAGTCCCTTGAACGGCCTTGGAGAGACCCAGTACTTC. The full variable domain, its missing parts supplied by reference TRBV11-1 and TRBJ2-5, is EAEVAQSPRYKITEKSQAVAFWCDPISGHATLYWYRQILGQGPELLVQFQDESVVDDSQLPKDRFSAERLKGVDSTLKIQPAELGDSAMYLCASSPLNGLGETQYFGPGTRLLVL.